The source of this TCR beta chain is a study of T-cell reconstitution after alpha-beta-depleted transplantation in children. The V end lost 6 bases, the J end lost 1 base, and 16 bases lay between the germline ends. The CDR3 sequence is 15 residues long. Germline loops: CDR1 SGHVS, CDR2 FQNEAQ. This clonotype was recorded many times. Its antigen is currently unknown. Preparing the TCRbeta library involved the use of unique molecular identifiers. TCRdb fed the PCR reads into MiXCR, producing one record per CDR3 protein. This table holds roughly 300,000 distinct CDR3 sequences, roughly 10% found once. Findings of the study overall: It was newly produced T cells that mostly accounted for T-cell counts and diversity one year after transplant.

This TCR came from a male patient between 2 and 10 years old who had a stem cell transplant for chronic granulomatous disease, so the T cells may come from the graft donor. This sequence joins TRBV7-8 and TRBJ2-7; the D gene is possibly TRBD2 (6 bases). The source material was peripheral blood, sampled 180 days after TCRalphabeta/CD19-depleted stem cell transplant. The CDR3: CASRRSLAWSYEQYF. CDR3 DNA sequence: TGTGCCAGCAGACGCTCTCTAGCGTGGTCCTACGAGCAGTACTTC.